Reported below is one T cell receptor beta chain. At one boundary the junction diverges from the germline segment, which might be a read error. The PCR had 60 Vbeta and 13 Jbeta primers. Original processing methods: Per a later analysis, the number of unique TCR beta chains was approximately 73 million, of which some 10 million were shared. The repertoire was sequenced with immunoSEQ multiplex PCR; TCRdb's copy has only in-frame clones and lacks some. V and J calls and clone size are copied from that table; D and trimming were computed from the DNA. In the table there are over 120,000 clones, 80% of which are singletons. The CDR3 covers 15 residues. CDR1 and CDR2 (germline): MNHNS, SASEGT. This sample stems from a study of cytomegalovirus exposure and HLA in healthy donors.

The TCR comes from a man aged 50 to 59 in good health and CMV-seronegative. The sequencing sample was made of PBMCs. The gene calls are TRBV6-1 and TRBJ2-7; TRBD1 matches 8 bases. The CDR3 sequence is CASSEGQGWRYEQYF. The CDR3 DNA follows: TGTGCCAGCAGCGAAGGACAGGGCTGGCGCTACGAGCAGTACTTC.